This T cell receptor (beta chain) originates from a study of T cell responses to AZD1222 COVID-19 vaccine. Whole-study findings and limits: AZD1222 recipients seropositive at baseline numbered only six or seven. Unmutated regions of variants are reportedly targeted by nearly half of spike-specific TCRs. Clonal diversity was possibly underestimated; the donors were predominantly white British and more often female. At 160-218 and 743-854, vaccine-associated CD4 TCRs were dominant, and they spanned spike.

Trimming took off 6 bases at V and 4 bases at J, with 10 bases between the two ends. Germline loops: CDR1 SQVTM, CDR2 ANQGSEA. This CDR3 is 11 amino acids long. In the case of this clone: What it binds is unknown.

Sequencing used immunoSEQ multiplex PCR; TCRdb keeps in-frame clones, though not all of them. The sample includes roughly 170,000 clones, about 91% of them seen just once. Sample: peripheral blood, taken on day 0 of AZD1222 vaccination. The source is an adult in good health. The V call is TRBV29-1, the J call TRBJ2-7; unclear D gene. The CDR3 DNA is TGCAGCGTGGGCGAGGTTTACGAGCAGTACTTC. Translated: CSVGEVYEQYF.